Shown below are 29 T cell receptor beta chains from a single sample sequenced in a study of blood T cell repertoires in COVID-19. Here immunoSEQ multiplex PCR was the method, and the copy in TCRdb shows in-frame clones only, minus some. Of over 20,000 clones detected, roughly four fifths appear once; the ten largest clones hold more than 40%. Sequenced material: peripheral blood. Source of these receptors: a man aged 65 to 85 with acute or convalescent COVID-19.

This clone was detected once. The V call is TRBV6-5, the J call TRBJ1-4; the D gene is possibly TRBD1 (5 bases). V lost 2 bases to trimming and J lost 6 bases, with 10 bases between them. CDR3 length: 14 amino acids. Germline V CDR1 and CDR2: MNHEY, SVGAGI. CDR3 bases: TGTGCCAGCAGTTACGGGGGAGGCGATGAAAAACTGTTTTTT. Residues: CASSYGGGDEKLFF.

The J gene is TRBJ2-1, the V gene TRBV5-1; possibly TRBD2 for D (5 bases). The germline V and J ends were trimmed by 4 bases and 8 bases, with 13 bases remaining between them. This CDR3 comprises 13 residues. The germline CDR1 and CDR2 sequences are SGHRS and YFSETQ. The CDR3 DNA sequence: TGCGCCAGCAGCCTCATGGTTAGCGATGAGCAGTTCTTC. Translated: CASSLMVSDEQFF.

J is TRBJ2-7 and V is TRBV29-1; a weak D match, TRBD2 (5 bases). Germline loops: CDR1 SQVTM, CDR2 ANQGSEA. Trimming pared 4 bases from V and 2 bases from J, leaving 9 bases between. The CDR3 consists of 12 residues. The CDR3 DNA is TGCAGCGTTGGGCCGAGGGCCTACGAGCAGTACTTC. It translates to CSVGPRAYEQYF.

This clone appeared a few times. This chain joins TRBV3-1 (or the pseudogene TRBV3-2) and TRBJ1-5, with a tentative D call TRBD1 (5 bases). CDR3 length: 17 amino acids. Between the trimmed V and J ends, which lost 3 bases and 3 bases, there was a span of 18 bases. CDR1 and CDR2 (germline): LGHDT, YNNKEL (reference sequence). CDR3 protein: CASSQGRWGGINQPQHF. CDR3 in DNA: TGTGCCAGCAGCCAGGGGCGCTGGGGCGGGATCAATCAGCCCCAGCATTTT.

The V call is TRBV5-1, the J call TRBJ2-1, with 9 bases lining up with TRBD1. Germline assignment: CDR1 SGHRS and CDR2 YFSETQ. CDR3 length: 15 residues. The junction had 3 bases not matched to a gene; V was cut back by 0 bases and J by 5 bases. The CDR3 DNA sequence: TGCGCCAGCAGCTTGGGACAGGGGGGTGACAATGAGCAGTTCTTC. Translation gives CASSLGQGGDNEQFF.

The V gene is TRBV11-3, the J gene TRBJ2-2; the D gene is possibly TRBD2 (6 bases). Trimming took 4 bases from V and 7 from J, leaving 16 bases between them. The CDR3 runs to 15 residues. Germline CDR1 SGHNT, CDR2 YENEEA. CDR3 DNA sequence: TGTGCCAGCAGCTATGAGGAGGGGTACGGCGGGGAGCTGTTTTTT. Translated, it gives CASSYEEGYGGELFF.

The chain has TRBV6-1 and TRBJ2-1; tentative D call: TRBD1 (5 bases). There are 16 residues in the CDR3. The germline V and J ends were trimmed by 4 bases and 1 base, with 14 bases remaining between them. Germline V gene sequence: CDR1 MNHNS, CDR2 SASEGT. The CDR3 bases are TGTGCCAGCAGTGGTAGCACAAGGGGATCCTACAATGAGCAGTTCTTC. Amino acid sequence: CASSGSTRGSYNEQFF.

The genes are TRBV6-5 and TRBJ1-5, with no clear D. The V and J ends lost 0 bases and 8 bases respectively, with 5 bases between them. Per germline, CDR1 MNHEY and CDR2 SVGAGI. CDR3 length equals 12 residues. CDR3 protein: CASSYSGEPQHF. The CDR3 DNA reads TGTGCCAGCAGTTACTCCGGGGAGCCCCAGCATTTT.

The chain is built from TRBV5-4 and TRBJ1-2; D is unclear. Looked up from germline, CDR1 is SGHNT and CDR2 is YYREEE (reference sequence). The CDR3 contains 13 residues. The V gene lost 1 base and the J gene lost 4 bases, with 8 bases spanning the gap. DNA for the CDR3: TGTGCCAGCAGCTTGAACAGAATCTATGGCTACACCTTC. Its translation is CASSLNRIYGYTF.

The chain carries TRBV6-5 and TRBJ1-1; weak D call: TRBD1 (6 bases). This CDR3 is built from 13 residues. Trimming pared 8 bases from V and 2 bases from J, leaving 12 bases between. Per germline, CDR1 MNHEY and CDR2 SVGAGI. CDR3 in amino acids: CASSYRVNTEAFF. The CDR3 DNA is TGTGCCAGCTCCTACAGGGTTAACACTGAAGCTTTCTTT.

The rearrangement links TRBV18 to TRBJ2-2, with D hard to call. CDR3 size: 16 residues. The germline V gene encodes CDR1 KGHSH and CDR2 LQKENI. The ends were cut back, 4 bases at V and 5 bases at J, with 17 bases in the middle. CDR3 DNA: TGTGCCAGCTCACGTTTCTGGGCAGATAGGACCGGGGAGCTGTTTTTT. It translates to CASSRFWADRTGELFF.

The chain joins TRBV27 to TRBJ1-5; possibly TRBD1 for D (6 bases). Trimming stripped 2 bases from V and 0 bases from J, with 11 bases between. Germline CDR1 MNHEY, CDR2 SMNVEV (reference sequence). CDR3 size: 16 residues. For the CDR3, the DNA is TGTGCCAGCAGTTTAACAGGGATATATAGCAATCAGCCCCAGCATTTT. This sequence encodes CASSLTGIYSNQPQHF.

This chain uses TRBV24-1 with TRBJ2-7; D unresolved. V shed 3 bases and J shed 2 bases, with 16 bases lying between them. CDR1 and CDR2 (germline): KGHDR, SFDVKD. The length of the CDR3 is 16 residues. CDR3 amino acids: CATSDPAGKGAYEQYF. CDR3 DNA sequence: TGTGCCACCAGTGATCCAGCAGGTAAAGGTGCCTACGAGCAGTACTTC.

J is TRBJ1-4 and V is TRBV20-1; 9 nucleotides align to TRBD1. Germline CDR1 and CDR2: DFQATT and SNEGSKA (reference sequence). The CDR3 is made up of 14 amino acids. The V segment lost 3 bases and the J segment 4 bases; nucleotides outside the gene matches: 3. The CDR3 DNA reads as TGCAGTGCTAGTCCGGGACAGGGTAATGAAAAACTGTTTTTT. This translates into CSASPGQGNEKLFF.

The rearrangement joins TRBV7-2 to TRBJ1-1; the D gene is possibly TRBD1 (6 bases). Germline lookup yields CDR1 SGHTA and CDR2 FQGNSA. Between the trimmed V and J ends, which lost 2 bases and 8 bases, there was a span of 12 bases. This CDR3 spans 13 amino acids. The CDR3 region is CASSLKQTGEAFF. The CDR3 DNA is TGTGCCAGCAGCTTAAAACAAACAGGGGAAGCTTTCTTT.

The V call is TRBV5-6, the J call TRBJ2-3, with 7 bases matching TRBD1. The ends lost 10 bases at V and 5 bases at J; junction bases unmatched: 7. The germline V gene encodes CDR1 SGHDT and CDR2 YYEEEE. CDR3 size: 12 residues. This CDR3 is CASKGARDTQYF. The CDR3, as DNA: TGTGCCTCGAAGGGGGCCAGAGATACGCAGTATTTT.

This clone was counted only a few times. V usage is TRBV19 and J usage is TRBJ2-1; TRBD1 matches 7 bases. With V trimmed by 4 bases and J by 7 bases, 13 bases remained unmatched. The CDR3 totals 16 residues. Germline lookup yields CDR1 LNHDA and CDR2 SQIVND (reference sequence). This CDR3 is CASSTPQTGWRNEQFF. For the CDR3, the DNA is TGTGCCAGTAGTACCCCACAGACAGGGTGGAGGAATGAGCAGTTCTTC. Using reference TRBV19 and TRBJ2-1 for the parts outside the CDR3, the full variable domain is DGGITQSPKYLFRKEGQNVTLSCEQNLNHDAMYWYRQDPGQGLRLIYYSQIVNDFQKGDIAEGYSVSREKKESFPLTVTSAQKNPTAFYLCASSTPQTGWRNEQFFGPGTRLTVL.

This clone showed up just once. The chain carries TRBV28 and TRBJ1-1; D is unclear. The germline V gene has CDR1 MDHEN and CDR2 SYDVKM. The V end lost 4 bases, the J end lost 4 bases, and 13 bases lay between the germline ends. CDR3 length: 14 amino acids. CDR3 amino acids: CASSSRVRGTEAFF. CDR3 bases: TGTGCCAGCAGTTCTAGGGTTCGGGGCACTGAAGCTTTCTTT. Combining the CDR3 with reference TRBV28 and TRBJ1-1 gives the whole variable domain DVKVTQSSRYLVKRTGEKVFLECVQDMDHENMFWYRQDPGLGLRLIYFSYDVKMKEKGDIPEGYSVSREKKERFSLILESASTNQTSMYLCASSSRVRGTEAFFGQGTRLTVV.

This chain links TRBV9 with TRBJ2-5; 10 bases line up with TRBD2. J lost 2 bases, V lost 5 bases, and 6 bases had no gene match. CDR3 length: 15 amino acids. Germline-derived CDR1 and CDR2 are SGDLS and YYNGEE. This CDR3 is CASSPAGGPQETQYF. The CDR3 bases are TGTGCCAGCAGTCCAGCGGGGGGGCCTCAAGAGACCCAGTACTTC.

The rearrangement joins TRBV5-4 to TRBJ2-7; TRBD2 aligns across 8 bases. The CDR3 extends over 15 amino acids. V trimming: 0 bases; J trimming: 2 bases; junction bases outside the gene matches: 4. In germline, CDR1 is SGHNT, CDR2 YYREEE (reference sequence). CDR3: CASSLDGGGAYEQYF. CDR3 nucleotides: TGTGCCAGCAGCTTGGACGGGGGGGGCGCCTACGAGCAGTACTTC.

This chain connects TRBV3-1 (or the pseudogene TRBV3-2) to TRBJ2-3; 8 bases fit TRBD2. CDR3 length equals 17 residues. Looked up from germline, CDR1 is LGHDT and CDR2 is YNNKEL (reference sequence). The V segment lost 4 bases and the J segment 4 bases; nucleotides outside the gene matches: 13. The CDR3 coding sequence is TGTGCCAGCAGCCCCCGGTGGACGGGAGGGCTAGCAGATACGCAGTATTTT. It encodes CASSPRWTGGLADTQYF.

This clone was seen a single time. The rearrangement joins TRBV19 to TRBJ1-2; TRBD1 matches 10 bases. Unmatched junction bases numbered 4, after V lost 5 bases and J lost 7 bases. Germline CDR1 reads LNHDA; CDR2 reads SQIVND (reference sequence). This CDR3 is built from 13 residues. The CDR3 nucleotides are TGTGCCAGTAGTGAGGGACAGGGGACTGGCTACACCTTC. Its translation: CASSEGQGTGYTF.

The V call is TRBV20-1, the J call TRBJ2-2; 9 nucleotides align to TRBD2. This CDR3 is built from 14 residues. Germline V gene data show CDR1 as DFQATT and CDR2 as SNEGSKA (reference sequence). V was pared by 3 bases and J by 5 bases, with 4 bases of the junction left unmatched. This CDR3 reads CSASGLAGTGELFF. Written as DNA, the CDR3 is TGCAGTGCTAGTGGGCTAGCGGGGACCGGGGAGCTGTTTTTT.

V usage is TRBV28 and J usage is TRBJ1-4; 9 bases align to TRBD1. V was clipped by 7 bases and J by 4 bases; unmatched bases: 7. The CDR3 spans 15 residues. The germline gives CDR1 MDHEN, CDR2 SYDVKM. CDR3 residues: CASTTGGAFNEKLFF. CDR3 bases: TGTGCCAGCACCACAGGGGGCGCGTTTAATGAAAAACTGTTTTTT.

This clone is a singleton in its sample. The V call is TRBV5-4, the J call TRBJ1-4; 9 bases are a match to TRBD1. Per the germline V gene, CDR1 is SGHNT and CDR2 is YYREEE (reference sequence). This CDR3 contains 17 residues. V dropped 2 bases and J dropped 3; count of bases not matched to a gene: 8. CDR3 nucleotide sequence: TGTGCCAGCAGCTTTGTGGGACAGGGAGGATCTAATGAAAAACTGTTTTTT. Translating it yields CASSFVGQGGSNEKLFF.

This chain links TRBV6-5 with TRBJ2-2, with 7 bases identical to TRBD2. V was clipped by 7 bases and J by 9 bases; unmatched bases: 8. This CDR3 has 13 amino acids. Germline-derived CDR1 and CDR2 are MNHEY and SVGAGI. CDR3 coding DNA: TGTGCCAGCACTTCCGGGGGGTCCAGGGAGCTGTTTTTT. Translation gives CASTSGGSRELFF.

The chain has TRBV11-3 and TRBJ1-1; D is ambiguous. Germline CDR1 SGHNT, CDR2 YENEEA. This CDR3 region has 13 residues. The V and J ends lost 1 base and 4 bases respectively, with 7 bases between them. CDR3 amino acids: CASSLVSSTEAFF. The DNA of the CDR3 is TGTGCCAGCAGCTTAGTTTCTAGCACTGAAGCTTTCTTT.

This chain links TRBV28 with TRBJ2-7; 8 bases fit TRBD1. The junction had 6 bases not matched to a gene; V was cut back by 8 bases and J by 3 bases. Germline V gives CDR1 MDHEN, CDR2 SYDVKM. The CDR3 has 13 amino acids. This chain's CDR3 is CASVGTGYYEQYF. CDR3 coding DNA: TGTGCCAGCGTGGGGACAGGCTACTACGAGCAGTACTTC.

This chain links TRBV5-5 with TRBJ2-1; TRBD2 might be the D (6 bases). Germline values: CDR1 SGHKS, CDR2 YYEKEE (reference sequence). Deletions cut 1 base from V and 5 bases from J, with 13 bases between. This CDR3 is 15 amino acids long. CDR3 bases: TGTGCCAGCAGCTTGAGGGAGGCGAGTAACAATGAGCAGTTCTTC. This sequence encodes CASSLREASNNEQFF.